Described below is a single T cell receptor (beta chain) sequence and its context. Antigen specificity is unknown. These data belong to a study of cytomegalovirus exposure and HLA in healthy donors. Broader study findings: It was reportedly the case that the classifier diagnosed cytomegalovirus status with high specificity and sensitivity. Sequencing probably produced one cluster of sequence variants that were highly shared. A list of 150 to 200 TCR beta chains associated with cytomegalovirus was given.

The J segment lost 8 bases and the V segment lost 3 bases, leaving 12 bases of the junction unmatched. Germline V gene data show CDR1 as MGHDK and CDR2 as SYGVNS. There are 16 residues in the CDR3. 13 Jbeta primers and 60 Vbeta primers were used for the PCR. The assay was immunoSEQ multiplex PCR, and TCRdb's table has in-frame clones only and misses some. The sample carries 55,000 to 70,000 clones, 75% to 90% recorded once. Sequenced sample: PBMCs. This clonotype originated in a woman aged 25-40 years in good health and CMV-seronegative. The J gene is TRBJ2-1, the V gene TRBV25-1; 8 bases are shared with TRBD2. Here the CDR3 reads CASSDLGGRILDEQFF. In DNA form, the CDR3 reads TGTGCCAGCAGTGATCTGGGCGGGAGGATTCTTGATGAGCAGTTCTTC.